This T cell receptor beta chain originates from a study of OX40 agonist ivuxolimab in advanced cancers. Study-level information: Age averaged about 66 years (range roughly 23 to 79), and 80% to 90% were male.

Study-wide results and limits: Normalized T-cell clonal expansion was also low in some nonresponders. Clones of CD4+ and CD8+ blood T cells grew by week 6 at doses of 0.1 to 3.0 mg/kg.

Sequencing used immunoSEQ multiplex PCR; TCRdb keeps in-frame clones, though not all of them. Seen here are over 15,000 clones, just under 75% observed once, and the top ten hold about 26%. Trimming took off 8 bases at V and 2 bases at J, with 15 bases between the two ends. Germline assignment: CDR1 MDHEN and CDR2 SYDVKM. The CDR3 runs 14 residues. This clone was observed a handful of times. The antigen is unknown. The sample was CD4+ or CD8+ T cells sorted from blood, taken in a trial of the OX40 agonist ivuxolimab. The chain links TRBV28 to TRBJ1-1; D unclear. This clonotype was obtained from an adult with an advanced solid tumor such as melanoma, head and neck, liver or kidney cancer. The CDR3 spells CASSLSPANTEAFF. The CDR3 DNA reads TGTGCCAGCTCCCTAAGCCCAGCCAACACTGAAGCTTTCTTT.